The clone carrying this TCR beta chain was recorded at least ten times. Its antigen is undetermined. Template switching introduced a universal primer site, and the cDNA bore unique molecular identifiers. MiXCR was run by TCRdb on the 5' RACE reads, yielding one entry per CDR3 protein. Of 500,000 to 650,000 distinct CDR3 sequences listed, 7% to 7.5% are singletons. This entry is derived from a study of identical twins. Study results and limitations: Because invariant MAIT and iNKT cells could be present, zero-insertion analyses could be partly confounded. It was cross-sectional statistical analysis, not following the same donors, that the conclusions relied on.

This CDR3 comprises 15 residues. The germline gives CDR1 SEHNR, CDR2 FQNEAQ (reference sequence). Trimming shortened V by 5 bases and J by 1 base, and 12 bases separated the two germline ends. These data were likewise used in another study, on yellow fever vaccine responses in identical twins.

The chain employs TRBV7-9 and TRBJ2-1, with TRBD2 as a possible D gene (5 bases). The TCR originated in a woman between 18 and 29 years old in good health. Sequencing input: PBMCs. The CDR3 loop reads CASSQAAGSYNEQFF. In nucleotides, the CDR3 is TGTGCCAGCAGCCAAGCGGCAGGATCCTACAATGAGCAGTTCTTC.